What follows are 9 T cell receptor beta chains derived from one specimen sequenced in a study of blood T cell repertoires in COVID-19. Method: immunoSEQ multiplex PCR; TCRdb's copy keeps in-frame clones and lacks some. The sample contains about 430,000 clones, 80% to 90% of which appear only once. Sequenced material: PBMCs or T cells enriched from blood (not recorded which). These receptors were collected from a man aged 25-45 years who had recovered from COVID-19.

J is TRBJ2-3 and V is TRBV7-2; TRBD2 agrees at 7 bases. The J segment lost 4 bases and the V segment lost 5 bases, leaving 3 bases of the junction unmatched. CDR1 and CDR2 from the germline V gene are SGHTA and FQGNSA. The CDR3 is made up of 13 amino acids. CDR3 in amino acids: CASSRLAADTQYF. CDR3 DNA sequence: TGTGCCAGCAGCCGACTAGCAGCAGATACGCAGTATTTT.

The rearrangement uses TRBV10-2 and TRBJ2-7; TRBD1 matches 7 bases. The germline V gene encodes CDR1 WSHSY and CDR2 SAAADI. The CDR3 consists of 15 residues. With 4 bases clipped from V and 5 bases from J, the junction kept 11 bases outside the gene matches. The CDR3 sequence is CASSVRTGGAHEQYF. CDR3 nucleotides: TGCGCCAGCAGTGTTAGGACAGGCGGAGCCCACGAGCAGTACTTC.

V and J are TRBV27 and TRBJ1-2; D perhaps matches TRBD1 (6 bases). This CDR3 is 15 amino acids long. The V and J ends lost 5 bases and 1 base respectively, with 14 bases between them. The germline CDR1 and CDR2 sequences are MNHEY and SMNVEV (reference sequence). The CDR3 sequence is CASSRGTPFNYGYTF. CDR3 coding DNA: TGTGCCAGCAGTAGGGGGACGCCTTTTAACTATGGCTACACCTTC.

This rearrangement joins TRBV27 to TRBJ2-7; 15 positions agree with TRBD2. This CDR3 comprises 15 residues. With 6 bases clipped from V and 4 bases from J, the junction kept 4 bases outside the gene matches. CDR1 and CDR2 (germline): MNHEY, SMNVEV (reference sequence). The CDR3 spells CASRSGTSGRYEQYF. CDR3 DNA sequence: TGTGCCAGCAGGTCCGGGACTAGCGGGAGGTACGAGCAGTACTTC.

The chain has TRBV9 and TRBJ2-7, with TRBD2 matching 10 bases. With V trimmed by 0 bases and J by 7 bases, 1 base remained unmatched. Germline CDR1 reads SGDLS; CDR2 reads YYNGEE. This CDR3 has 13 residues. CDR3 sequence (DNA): TGTGCCAGCAGCGTAGAACTAGCGGGAGAGCAGTACTTC. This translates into CASSVELAGEQYF.

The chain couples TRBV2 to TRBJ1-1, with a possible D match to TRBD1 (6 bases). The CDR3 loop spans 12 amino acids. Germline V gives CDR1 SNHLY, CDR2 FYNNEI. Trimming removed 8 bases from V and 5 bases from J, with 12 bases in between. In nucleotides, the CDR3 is TGTGCCAGCGGAACAGGGCGGACTGAAGCTTTCTTT. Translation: CASGTGRTEAFF.

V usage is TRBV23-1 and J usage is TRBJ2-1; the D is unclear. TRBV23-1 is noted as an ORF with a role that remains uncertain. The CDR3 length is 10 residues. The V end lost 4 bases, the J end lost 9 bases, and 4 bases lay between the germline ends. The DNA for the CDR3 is TGCGCCAGCAGTCCCAGTGAGCAGTTCTTC. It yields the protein CASSPSEQFF.

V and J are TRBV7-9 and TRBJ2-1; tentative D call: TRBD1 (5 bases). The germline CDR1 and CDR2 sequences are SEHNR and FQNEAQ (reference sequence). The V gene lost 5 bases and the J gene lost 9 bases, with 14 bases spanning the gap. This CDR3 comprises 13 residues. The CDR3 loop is CASSHAQAAEQFF. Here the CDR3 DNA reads TGTGCCAGCAGCCACGCACAGGCGGCTGAGCAGTTCTTC.

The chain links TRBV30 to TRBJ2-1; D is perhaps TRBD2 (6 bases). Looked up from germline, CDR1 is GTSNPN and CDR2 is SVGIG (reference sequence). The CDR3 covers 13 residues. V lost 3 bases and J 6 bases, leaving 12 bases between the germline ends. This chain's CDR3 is CAWSGSSGNEQFF. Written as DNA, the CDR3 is TGTGCCTGGAGCGGGAGTTCTGGCAATGAGCAGTTCTTC.